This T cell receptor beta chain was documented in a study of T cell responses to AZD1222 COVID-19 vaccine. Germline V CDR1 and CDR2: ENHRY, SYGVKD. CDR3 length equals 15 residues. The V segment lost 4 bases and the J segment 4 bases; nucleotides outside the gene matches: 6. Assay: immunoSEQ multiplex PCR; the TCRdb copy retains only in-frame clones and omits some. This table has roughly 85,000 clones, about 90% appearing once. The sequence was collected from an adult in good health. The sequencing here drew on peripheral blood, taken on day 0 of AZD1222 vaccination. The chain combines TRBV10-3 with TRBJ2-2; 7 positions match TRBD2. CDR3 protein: CAISGPGLPTGELFF. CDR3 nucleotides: TGTGCCATCAGTGGACCGGGACTACCCACCGGGGAGCTGTTTTTT.